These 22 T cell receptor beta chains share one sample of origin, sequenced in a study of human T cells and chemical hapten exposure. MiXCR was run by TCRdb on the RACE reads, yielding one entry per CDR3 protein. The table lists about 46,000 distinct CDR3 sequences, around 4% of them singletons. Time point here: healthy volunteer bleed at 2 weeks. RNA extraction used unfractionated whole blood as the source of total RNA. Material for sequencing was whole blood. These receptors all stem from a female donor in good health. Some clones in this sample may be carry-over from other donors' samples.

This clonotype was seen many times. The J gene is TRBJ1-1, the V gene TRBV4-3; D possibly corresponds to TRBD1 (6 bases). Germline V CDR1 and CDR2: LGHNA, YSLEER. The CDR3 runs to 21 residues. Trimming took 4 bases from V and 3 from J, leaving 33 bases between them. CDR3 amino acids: CASSLRAPFLTGTHGDTEAFF. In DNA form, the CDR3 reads TGCGCCAGCAGCCTCAGAGCGCCATTCCTAACAGGGACCCATGGGGACACTGAAGCTTTCTTT.

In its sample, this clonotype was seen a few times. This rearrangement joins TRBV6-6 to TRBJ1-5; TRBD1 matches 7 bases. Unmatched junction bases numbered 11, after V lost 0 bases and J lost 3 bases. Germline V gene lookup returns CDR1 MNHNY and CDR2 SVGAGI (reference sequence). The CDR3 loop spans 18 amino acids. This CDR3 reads CASSYSGQGVGYNQPQHF. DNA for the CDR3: TGTGCCAGCAGTTACTCCGGCCAGGGGGTGGGATACAATCAGCCCCAGCATTTT.

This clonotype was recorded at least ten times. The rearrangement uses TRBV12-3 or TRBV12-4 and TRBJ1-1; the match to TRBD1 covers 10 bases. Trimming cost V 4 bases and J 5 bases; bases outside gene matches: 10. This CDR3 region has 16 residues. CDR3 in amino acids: CASSSRTGGGVTEAFF. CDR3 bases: TGTGCCAGCAGTTCGAGGACAGGGGGTGGAGTGACTGAAGCTTTCTTT.

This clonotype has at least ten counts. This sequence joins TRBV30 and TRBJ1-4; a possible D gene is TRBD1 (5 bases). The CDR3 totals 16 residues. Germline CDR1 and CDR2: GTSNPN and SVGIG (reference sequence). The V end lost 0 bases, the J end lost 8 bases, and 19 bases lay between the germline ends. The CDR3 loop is CAWSVRKGESVEKLFF. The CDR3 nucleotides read TGTGCCTGGAGTGTACGGAAAGGGGAGTCGGTCGAAAAACTGTTTTTT.

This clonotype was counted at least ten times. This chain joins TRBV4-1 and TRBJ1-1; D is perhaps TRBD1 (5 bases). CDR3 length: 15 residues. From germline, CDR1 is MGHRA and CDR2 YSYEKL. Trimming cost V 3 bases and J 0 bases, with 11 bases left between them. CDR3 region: CASSHADSVNTEAFF. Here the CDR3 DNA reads TGCGCCAGCAGCCACGCAGACAGCGTGAACACTGAAGCTTTCTTT.

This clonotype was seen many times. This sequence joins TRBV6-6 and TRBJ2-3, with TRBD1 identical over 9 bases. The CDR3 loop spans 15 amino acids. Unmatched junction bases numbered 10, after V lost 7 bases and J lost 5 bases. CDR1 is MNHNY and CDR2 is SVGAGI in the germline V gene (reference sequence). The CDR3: CASTRDRALGDTQYF. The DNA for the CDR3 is TGTGCCAGCACCCGGGACAGGGCATTAGGAGATACGCAGTATTTT.

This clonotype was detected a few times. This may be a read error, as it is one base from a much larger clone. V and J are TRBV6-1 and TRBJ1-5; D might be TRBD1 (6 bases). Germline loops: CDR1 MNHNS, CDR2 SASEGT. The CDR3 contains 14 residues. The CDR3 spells CASSQLQVGQPQNF. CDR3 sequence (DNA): TGTGCCAGCAGCCAGTTACAGGTAGGACAGCCCCAGAATTTT.

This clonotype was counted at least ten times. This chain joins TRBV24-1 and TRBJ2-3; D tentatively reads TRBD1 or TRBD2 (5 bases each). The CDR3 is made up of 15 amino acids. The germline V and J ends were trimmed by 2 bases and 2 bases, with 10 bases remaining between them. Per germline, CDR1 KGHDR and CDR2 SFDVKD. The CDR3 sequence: CATSDWWGTTDTQYF. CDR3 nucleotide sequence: TGTGCCACCAGTGATTGGTGGGGGACCACAGATACGCAGTATTTT.

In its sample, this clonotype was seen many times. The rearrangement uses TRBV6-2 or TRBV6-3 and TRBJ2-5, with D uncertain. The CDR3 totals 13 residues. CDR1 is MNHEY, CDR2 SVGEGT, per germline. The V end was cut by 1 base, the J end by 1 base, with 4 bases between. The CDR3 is CASSYWSQETQYF. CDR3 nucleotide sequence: TGTGCCAGCAGTTACTGGAGCCAAGAGACCCAGTACTTC.

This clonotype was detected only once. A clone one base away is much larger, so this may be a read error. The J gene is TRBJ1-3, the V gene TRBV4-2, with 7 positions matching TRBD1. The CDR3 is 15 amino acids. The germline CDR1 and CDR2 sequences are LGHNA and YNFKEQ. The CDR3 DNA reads TGTTCCAGCAGCCGTGGTAGACAGGGAAGAAACACCATATATTTT. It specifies CSSSRGRQGRNTIYF.

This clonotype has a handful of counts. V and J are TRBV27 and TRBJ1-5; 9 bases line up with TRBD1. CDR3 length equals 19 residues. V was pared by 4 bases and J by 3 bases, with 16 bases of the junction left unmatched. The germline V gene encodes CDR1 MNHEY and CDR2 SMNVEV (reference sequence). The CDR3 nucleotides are TGTGCCAGCAGTTCCAAAAAAGGGACAGGGTACCGGGCCAATCAGCCCCAGCATTTT. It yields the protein CASSSKKGTGYRANQPQHF.

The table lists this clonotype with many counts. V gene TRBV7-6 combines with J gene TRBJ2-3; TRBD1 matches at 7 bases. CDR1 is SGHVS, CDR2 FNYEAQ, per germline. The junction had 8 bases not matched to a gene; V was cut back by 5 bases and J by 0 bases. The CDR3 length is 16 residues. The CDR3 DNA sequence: TGTGCCAGCAGCGCCCTACAGGGGCGAAGCACAGATACGCAGTATTTT. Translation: CASSALQGRSTDTQYF.

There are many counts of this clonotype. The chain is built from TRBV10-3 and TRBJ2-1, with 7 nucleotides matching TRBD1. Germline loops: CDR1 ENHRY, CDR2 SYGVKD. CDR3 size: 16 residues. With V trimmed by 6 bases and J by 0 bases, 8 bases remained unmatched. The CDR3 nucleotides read TGTGCCATCAGAGGGACAGCCGAAAGCTCCTACAATGAGCAGTTCTTC. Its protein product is CAIRGTAESSYNEQFF.

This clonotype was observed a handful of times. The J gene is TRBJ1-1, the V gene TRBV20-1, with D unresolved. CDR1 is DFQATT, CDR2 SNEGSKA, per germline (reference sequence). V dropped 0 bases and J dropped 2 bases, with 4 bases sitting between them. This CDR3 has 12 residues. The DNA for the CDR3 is TGCAGTGCTAGAGATTCCAACACTGAAGCTTTCTTT. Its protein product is CSARDSNTEAFF.

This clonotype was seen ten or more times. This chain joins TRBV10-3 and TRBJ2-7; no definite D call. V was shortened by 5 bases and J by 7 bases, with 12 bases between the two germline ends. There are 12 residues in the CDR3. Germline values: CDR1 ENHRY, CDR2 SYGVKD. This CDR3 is CAISPSTEEQYF. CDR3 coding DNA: TGTGCCATCAGTCCCAGTACGGAAGAGCAGTACTTC.

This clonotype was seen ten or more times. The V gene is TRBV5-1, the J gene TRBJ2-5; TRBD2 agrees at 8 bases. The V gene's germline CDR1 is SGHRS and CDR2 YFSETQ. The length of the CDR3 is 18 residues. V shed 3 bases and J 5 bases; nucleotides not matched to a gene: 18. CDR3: CASSSGTRGFVVSETQYF. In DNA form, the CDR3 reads TGCGCCAGCAGCTCCGGGACTAGAGGGTTCGTGGTTTCGGAGACCCAGTACTTC.

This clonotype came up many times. CDR3 DNA: TGTGCCAGCTTCGGTGGTCCCGGGGAGCTGTTTTTT. It translates to CASFGGPGELFF. This chain uses TRBV6-5 with TRBJ2-2, with D uncertain. V dropped 8 bases and J dropped 6 bases, with 10 bases sitting between them. Germline V CDR1 and CDR2: MNHEY, SVGAGI. CDR3 length: 12 amino acids.

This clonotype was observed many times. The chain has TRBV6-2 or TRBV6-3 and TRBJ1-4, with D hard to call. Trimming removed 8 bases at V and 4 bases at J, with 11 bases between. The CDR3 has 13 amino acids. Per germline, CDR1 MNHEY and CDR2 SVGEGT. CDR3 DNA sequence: TGTGCCAGCCGCCCGTCCGGTAATGAAAAACTGTTTTTT. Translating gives CASRPSGNEKLFF.

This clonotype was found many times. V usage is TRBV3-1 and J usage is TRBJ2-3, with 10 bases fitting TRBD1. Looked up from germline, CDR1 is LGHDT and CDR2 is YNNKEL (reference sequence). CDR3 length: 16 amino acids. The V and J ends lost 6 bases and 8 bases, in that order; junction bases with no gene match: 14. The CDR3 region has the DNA TGTGCCAGCAGACCGAGGACAGGGGGATCTCATGGTACGCAGTATTTT. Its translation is CASRPRTGGSHGTQYF.

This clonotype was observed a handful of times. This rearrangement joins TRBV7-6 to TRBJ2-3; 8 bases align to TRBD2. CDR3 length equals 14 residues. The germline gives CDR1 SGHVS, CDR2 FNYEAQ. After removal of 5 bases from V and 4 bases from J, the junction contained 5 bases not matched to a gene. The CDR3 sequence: CASSKRGSPDTQYF. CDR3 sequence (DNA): TGTGCCAGCAGCAAGCGGGGGAGCCCAGATACGCAGTATTTT.

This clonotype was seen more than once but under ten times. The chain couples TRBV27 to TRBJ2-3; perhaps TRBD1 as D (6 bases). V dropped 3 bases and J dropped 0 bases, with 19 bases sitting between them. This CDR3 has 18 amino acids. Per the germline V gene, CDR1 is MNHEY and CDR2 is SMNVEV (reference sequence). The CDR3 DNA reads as TGTGCCAGCAGTTTGGCCCACAGGGCCAAGGCTAGCACAGATACGCAGTATTTT. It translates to CASSLAHRAKASTDTQYF.

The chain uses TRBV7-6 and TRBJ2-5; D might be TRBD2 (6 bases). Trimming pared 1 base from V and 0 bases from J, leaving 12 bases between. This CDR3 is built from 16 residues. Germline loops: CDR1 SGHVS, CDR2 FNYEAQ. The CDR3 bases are TGTGCCAGCAGCTTAGGACGACTAGTTTACCAAGAGACCCAGTACTTC. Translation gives CASSLGRLVYQETQYF.